A single sample gave rise to the 6 T cell receptor beta chains below, sequenced in a study of shared clonotypes between healthy human individuals (dated by TCRdb to between 2020 and 2021). The library was built by means of the immunoSEQ multiplex PCR assay. TCRdb holds this immuneACCESS table with in-frame rearrangements only. Some clones are missing; in checked studies, unresolved V genes explain under half, and the rest has no known cause. The sample has about 2 million clones on record, approximately 95% of them singletons. The top ten clonotypes cover more than 0.9% of the sample. CD8 naive samples were obtained by positive selection for CCR7 among CD45RO-negative cells, yielding a CD45RA+CCR7+ population from which TemRA cells were excluded. The sample taken for sequencing was naive CD8+ T cells sorted from blood. The cell subset or site label, read with the paper, signifies: CD45RA+CCR7+. Receptors originate from a man between 18 and 35 years old in good health.

In regard to this clone: Mismatch with germline at one junction end may stem from a read error. The chain couples TRBV27 to TRBJ2-4; TRBD1 matches 10 bases. The germline V gene encodes CDR1 MNHEY and CDR2 SMNVEV (reference sequence). This CDR3 comprises 14 residues. This chain's CDR3 is CASSTTGDRGPQDF. Here the CDR3 DNA reads TGTGCCAGCAGTACTACTGGGGACAGGGGACCGCAGGACTTC.

This clone appeared once. This chain uses TRBV9 with TRBJ2-7, with D possibly called TRBD1 or TRBD2 (5 bases each). There are 15 residues in the CDR3. Trimming removed 0 bases from V and 5 bases from J, with 15 bases in between. Germline V gives CDR1 SGDLS, CDR2 YYNGEE. DNA for the CDR3: TGTGCCAGCAGCGTAGGGGGGTCATTGGCCCACGAGCAGTACTTC. It specifies CASSVGGSLAHEQYF.

This clone was observed once. Other DNA sequences within the sample encode an identical CDR3. This chain joins TRBV7-9 and TRBJ2-5, with unresolved D. The germline gives CDR1 SEHNR, CDR2 FQNEAQ (reference sequence). The germline V and J ends were trimmed by 3 bases and 5 bases, with 7 bases remaining between them. The CDR3 is made up of 12 amino acids. The chain's CDR3 is CASSFGGETQYF. CDR3 DNA sequence: TGTGCCAGCAGCTTTGGTGGCGAGACCCAGTACTTC.

The genes are TRBV27 and TRBJ2-1; TRBD1 matches 7 bases. With 2 bases clipped from V and 7 bases from J, the junction kept 5 bases outside the gene matches. This CDR3 region has 14 residues. Germline CDR1 reads MNHEY; CDR2 reads SMNVEV (reference sequence). The CDR3 reads CASSLRGLGNEQFF. CDR3 DNA sequence: TGTGCCAGCAGTTTAAGGGGGCTCGGGAATGAGCAGTTCTTC.

This chain connects TRBV27 to TRBJ2-7; D might be TRBD2 (7 bases). The CDR3 has 16 amino acids. V lost 2 bases to trimming and J lost 6 bases, with 20 bases between them. Germline CDR1 reads MNHEY; CDR2 reads SMNVEV (reference sequence). The CDR3 DNA reads as TGTGCCAGCAGTTTAGCTATGGTAAAGGGGGGGGGCGAGCAGTACTTC. This sequence encodes CASSLAMVKGGGEQYF.

This chain connects TRBV7-8 to TRBJ1-4; a possible D gene is TRBD1 (5 bases). Germline V lookup: CDR1 SGHVS, CDR2 FQNEAQ. Trimming pared 5 bases from V and 6 bases from J, leaving 16 bases between. This CDR3 region has 15 residues. The CDR3 is CASSLSGGFDEKLFF. Written as DNA, the CDR3 is TGTGCCAGCAGCCTAAGTGGGGGGTTTGATGAAAAACTGTTTTTT.